The TCR beta chain under discussion was sequenced for a study of ipilimumab plus nivolumab after autologous stem cell transplantation. Study-wide background: Median doses per patient: a few ipilimumab, about 8 nivolumab. Myeloma cases were transplant-naive high-risk or relapsed within 3 years post first autologous transplant.

The length of the CDR3 is 15 residues. Per germline, CDR1 SNHLY and CDR2 FYNNEI. Trimming removed 6 bases from V and 7 bases from J; junction bases left unmatched: 11. Method: immunoSEQ multiplex PCR; TCRdb's copy keeps in-frame clones and lacks some. The repertoire holds 10,000 to 15,000 clones, under 80% seen once, with around 10% in the top ten. The material was PBMCs, obtained in a trial of ipilimumab plus nivolumab as post-transplant consolidation. The sequence came from a male donor with multiple myeloma. V and J are TRBV2 and TRBJ1-2; 10 bases are a match to TRBD1. CDR3 protein: CASSAHRDRGVGYTF. CDR3 in DNA: TGTGCCAGCAGCGCCCATCGGGACAGGGGTGTTGGCTACACCTTC.